The 15 T cell receptor beta chains listed next were all sequenced from one sample in a study of T cell responses to AZD1222 COVID-19 vaccine. Clones were read by immunoSEQ multiplex PCR, and TCRdb kept only the in-frame ones, dropping some. The data show about 140,000 clones, and the top ten clones hold approximately 2%. Sequencing was carried out using peripheral blood. These receptors all stem from an adult in good health.

This rearrangement joins TRBV7-8 to TRBJ1-1; the D is unclear. The CDR3 spans 13 residues. CDR1 is SGHVS and CDR2 is FQNEAQ in the germline V gene. V lost 7 bases, J lost 8 bases, and 17 bases lay in between. CDR3 DNA sequence: TGTGCCAGCACCACCTCCTCGCGACAAGAAGCTTTCTTT. This gives the protein CASTTSSRQEAFF. The complete variable domain, with remaining parts taken from reference TRBV7-8 and TRBJ1-1, reads GAGVSQSPRYKVAKRGQDVALRCDPISGHVSLFWYQQALGQGPEFLTYFQNEAQLDKSGLPSDRFFAERPEGSVSTLKIQRTQQEDSAVYLCASTTSSRQEAFFGQGTRLTVV.

The chain's CDR3 is CASSLVAAGANYGYTF. Here the CDR3 DNA reads TGTGCCAGCAGCTTAGTAGCGGCAGGGGCTAACTATGGCTACACCTTC. The chain carries TRBV11-2 and TRBJ1-2; tentatively, D is TRBD1 (6 bases). The V gene lost 1 base and the J gene lost 0 bases, with 12 bases spanning the gap. The CDR3 covers 16 residues. Germline V gene lookup returns CDR1 SGHAT and CDR2 FQNNGV.

This chain uses TRBV7-9 with TRBJ2-5, with 10 bases identical to TRBD1. This CDR3 is 18 amino acids long. V was pared by 5 bases and J by 2 bases, with 14 bases of the junction left unmatched. The V gene's germline CDR1 is SEHNR and CDR2 FQNEAQ (reference sequence). In DNA, the CDR3 is TGTGCCAGCAGCCTTCTACCAAACCGGGACAGGGGACAAGAGACCCAGTACTTC. Translation: CASSLLPNRDRGQETQYF.

V gene TRBV14 combines with J gene TRBJ2-5, with D tentatively TRBD1 (5 bases). V was cut by 4 bases and J by 2 bases, with 14 bases left in between. The V gene's germline CDR1 is SGHDN and CDR2 FVKESK. The CDR3 is 15 residues long. The CDR3 protein is CASSPGPWGQETQYF. CDR3 DNA sequence: TGTGCCAGCAGCCCAGGGCCTTGGGGACAAGAGACCCAGTACTTC.

V usage is TRBV28 and J usage is TRBJ2-7; the D gene is possibly TRBD1 (5 bases). V lost 8 bases to trimming and J lost 2 bases, with 10 bases between them. Germline assignment: CDR1 MDHEN and CDR2 SYDVKM. The CDR3 sequence is 12 residues long. CDR3 nucleotides: TGTGCCAGCGGCACAGGACCCTACGAGCAGTACTTC. It translates to CASGTGPYEQYF. The whole variable domain, filled in from reference TRBV28 and TRBJ2-7, reads DVKVTQSSRYLVKRTGEKVFLECVQDMDHENMFWYRQDPGLGLRLIYFSYDVKMKEKGDIPEGYSVSREKKERFSLILESASTNQTSMYLCASGTGPYEQYFGPGTRLTVT.

Written as DNA, the CDR3 is TGTGCCAGCAGTTCCCCCCGCCGGGGGAAGGGCACTGAAGCTTTCTTT. It encodes CASSSPRRGKGTEAFF. V and J are TRBV6-5 and TRBJ1-1; tentative D call: TRBD1 (5 bases). V was shortened by 4 bases and J by 4 bases, with 19 bases between the two germline ends. The CDR3 runs to 16 residues. Germline-derived CDR1 and CDR2 are MNHEY and SVGAGI.

The chain has TRBV7-8 and TRBJ2-1; 10 positions agree with TRBD1. The V gene's germline CDR1 is SGHVS and CDR2 FQNEAQ. The trim removed 6 bases at V and 9 bases at J, leaving 11 bases unmatched. CDR3 size: 15 residues. The CDR3 loop is CASSPGQGGVGEQFF. The CDR3 nucleotides are TGTGCCAGCAGTCCCGGACAGGGGGGTGTGGGTGAGCAGTTCTTC.

The V and J genes are TRBV7-7 and TRBJ1-3; perhaps TRBD1 as D (6 bases). CDR3 size: 15 residues. Germline-derived CDR1 and CDR2 are SSHAT and FNYEAQ (reference sequence). Trimming stripped 5 bases from V and 2 bases from J, with 13 bases between. The CDR3 nucleotides are TGTGCCAGCAGCGAGGCACAGGGCGCTGGAAACACCATATATTTT. Its protein product is CASSEAQGAGNTIYF.

Here the CDR3 reads CASSLAAGPTEAFF. Here the CDR3 DNA reads TGCGCCAGCAGCTTGGCCGCTGGGCCCACTGAAGCTTTCTTT. This chain uses TRBV5-1 with TRBJ1-1, with D unresolved. This CDR3 is 14 amino acids long. Looked up from germline, CDR1 is SGHRS and CDR2 is YFSETQ. V was trimmed by 0 bases and J by 4 bases, leaving 10 bases between them.

The chain recombines TRBV7-2 with TRBJ1-3, with D unclear. This CDR3 has 16 residues. The V gene lost 5 bases and the J gene lost 0 bases, with 14 bases spanning the gap. CDR1 SGHTA and CDR2 FQGNSA come from the germline V gene. The CDR3 loop reads CASSQQIGYSGNTIYF. The CDR3 DNA reads as TGTGCCAGCAGCCAGCAGATTGGGTACTCTGGAAACACCATATATTTT.

The gene calls are TRBV28 and TRBJ1-6; no definite D call. This CDR3 is 14 amino acids long. Trimming took 10 bases from V and 10 from J, leaving 20 bases between them. Looked up from germline, CDR1 is MDHEN and CDR2 is SYDVKM. The CDR3 region is CATPGRSTNSPLHF. The CDR3 nucleotides read TGTGCCACCCCCGGACGCAGCACCAACTCACCCCTCCACTTT.

The gene calls are TRBV2 and TRBJ1-5, with a weak D call TRBD1 (6 bases). In germline, CDR1 is SNHLY, CDR2 FYNNEI. The CDR3 contains 15 residues. The V end was cut by 8 bases, the J end by 0 bases, with 14 bases between. This chain's CDR3 is CASRPAGVSNQPQHF. In nucleotides, the CDR3 is TGTGCCAGCCGCCCAGCAGGGGTTAGCAATCAGCCCCAGCATTTT.

V usage is TRBV7-9 and J usage is TRBJ1-2, with unresolved D. The CDR3 extends over 15 amino acids. Trimming removed 1 base at V and 4 bases at J, with 13 bases between. Per germline, CDR1 SEHNR and CDR2 FQNEAQ (reference sequence). The CDR3 is CASSLGQAAIYGYTF. In DNA, the CDR3 is TGTGCCAGCAGCTTAGGCCAGGCGGCAATCTATGGCTACACCTTC.

Concerning this clone itself: An end of the junction does not agree with germline; a read error may underlie this. This chain connects TRBV7-8 to TRBJ2-7; TRBD1 agrees at 11 bases. The germline V gene encodes CDR1 SGHVS and CDR2 FQNEAQ. The CDR3 loop spans 14 amino acids. The CDR3 DNA follows: TGTGCCAGCAGCTCCGGACAGGGGGCCCCTAGTGGGAACTTC. This translates into CASSSGQGAPSGNF. Variable domain in full (rest from reference TRBV7-8 and TRBJ2-7): GAGVSQSPRYKVAKRGQDVALRCDPISGHVSLFWYQQALGQGPEFLTYFQNEAQLDKSGLPSDRFFAERPEGSVSTLKIQRTQQEDSAVYLCASSSGQGAPSGNFGPGTRLTVT.

The chain combines TRBV6-5 with TRBJ1-6; 10 bases map to TRBD1. The CDR3 has 15 amino acids. Germline CDR1 MNHEY, CDR2 SVGAGI. Unmatched junction bases numbered 5, after V lost 4 bases and J lost 8 bases. In DNA, the CDR3 is TGTGCCAGCAGTTTCCGGGACAGGGGACATTCACCCCTCCACTTT. Protein: CASSFRDRGHSPLHF.